Following are 24 T cell receptor beta chains from one sample sequenced in a study of blood T cell repertoires in COVID-19. The method was immunoSEQ multiplex PCR; TCRdb's version includes in-frame clones alone and lacks a portion of them. The sample has roughly 100,000 clones, roughly 86% seen once. Sample: peripheral blood. Receptor source: a human donor in a cohort sampled during active COVID-19.

The chain recombines TRBV29-1 with TRBJ1-3, with a weak D call TRBD1 (5 bases). V was cut by 1 base and J by 0 bases, with 16 bases left in between. The germline V gene encodes CDR1 SQVTM and CDR2 ANQGSEA. This CDR3 spans 17 amino acids. The CDR3 here is CSVEGFATEDSGNTIYF. The DNA for the CDR3 is TGCAGCGTTGAAGGCTTTGCGACAGAGGACTCTGGAAACACCATATATTTT.

The CDR3 loop reads CASQTTIAGAGAGELFF. The DNA for the CDR3 is TGCGCCAGTCAAACGACCATAGCGGGCGCGGGGGCCGGGGAGCTGTTTTTT. The chain has TRBV5-1 and TRBJ2-2; 7 bases match TRBD2. The germline CDR1 and CDR2 sequences are SGHRS and YFSETQ. J lost 6 bases, V lost 8 bases, and 19 bases had no gene match. This CDR3 has 17 residues.

The J gene is TRBJ2-4, the V gene TRBV6-6; no clear D gene. Germline assignment: CDR1 MNHNY and CDR2 SVGAGI (reference sequence). The length of the CDR3 is 15 residues. The germline V and J ends were trimmed by 0 bases and 0 bases, with 6 bases remaining between them. The CDR3 region has the DNA TGTGCCAGCAGTTACTCGAGCTTAGCCAAAAACATTCAGTACTTC. It translates to CASSYSSLAKNIQYF.

The chain recombines TRBV6-5 with TRBJ1-3; D gene unclear. Germline V gene data show CDR1 as MNHEY and CDR2 as SVGAGI. This CDR3 spans 13 amino acids. Deletions cut 7 bases from V and 1 base from J, with 8 bases between. The CDR3 spells CASTDLSGNTIYF. The CDR3 nucleotides read TGTGCCAGCACAGATTTATCTGGAAACACCATATATTTT.

The V call is TRBV28, the J call TRBJ2-2, with 7 nucleotides matching TRBD2. The CDR3 has 16 residues. With 2 bases clipped from V and 0 bases from J, the junction kept 3 bases outside the gene matches. Germline V lookup: CDR1 MDHEN, CDR2 SYDVKM. The DNA of the CDR3 is TGTGCCAGCAGTTTACTAGCGGACTCGAACACCGGGGAGCTGTTTTTT. Its translation: CASSLLADSNTGELFF.

The CDR3 protein is CASSLLQGRQPQHF. The CDR3 DNA reads as TGTGCCAGCAGTTTGTTACAGGGGCGACAGCCCCAGCATTTT. The rearrangement uses TRBV28 and TRBJ1-5; TRBD1 aligns across 7 bases. Per germline, CDR1 MDHEN and CDR2 SYDVKM. There are 14 residues in the CDR3. Losses at the gene ends were 3 bases for V and 7 bases for J; bases not matched to a gene: 6.

This clone is a singleton in its sample. The rearrangement joins TRBV5-1 to TRBJ2-7; D is possibly TRBD2 (5 bases). The CDR3 is made up of 14 amino acids. The V gene's germline CDR1 is SGHRS and CDR2 YFSETQ. Trimming took 2 bases from V and 3 from J, leaving 12 bases between them. DNA of the CDR3: TGCGCCAGCAGCTTAGTGGGAGAGGACTACGAGCAGTACTTC. Translating gives CASSLVGEDYEQYF. Based on the CDR3 plus reference TRBV5-1 and TRBJ2-7, the full variable domain is KAGVTQTPRYLIKTRGQQVTLSCSPISGHRSVSWYQQTPGQGLQFLFEYFSETQRNKGNFPGRFSGRQFSNSRSEMNVSTLELGDSALYLCASSLVGEDYEQYFGPGTRLTVT.

The chain uses TRBV28 and TRBJ1-1; 7 bases map to TRBD1. Germline V gene data show CDR1 as MDHEN and CDR2 as SYDVKM. Germline trimming cut 5 bases from V and 2 bases from J; bases unmatched to any gene: 11. This CDR3 region has 16 residues. The CDR3 bases are TGTGCCAGCAGTCTAAGACAGGGATGGTCCAACACTGAAGCTTTCTTT. It codes for CASSLRQGWSNTEAFF.

This chain connects TRBV2 to TRBJ1-2; D not certain. The CDR3 has 11 amino acids. V gave up 9 bases and J gave up 3 bases, with 8 bases separating them. Per germline, CDR1 SNHLY and CDR2 FYNNEI. The CDR3 region is CASLQDYGYTF. In DNA form, the CDR3 reads TGTGCCAGTTTGCAGGACTATGGCTACACCTTC.

Written as DNA, the CDR3 is TGTGCCAGCAGCTTGGAGACAGGGGGCGAAAAACTGTTTTTT. This encodes CASSLETGGEKLFF. The genes are TRBV7-2 and TRBJ1-4, with 10 bases matching TRBD1. Trimming at V came to 3 bases and at J to 8 bases, leaving 3 bases not matched to a gene. The CDR3 runs 14 residues. The germline CDR1 and CDR2 sequences are SGHTA and FQGNSA.

The V and J genes are TRBV7-9 and TRBJ1-1; TRBD1 matches at 7 bases. V shed 4 bases and J 1 base; nucleotides not matched to a gene: 3. Looked up from germline, CDR1 is SEHNR and CDR2 is FQNEAQ (reference sequence). The CDR3 extends over 14 amino acids. Here the CDR3 reads CASSSRDRNTEAFF. The CDR3 DNA sequence: TGTGCCAGCAGCTCCCGGGACAGGAACACTGAAGCTTTCTTT.

V is TRBV11-2 and J is TRBJ2-5, with a possible D match to TRBD1 (5 bases). V lost 1 base, J lost 4 bases, and 16 bases lay in between. Germline values: CDR1 SGHAT, CDR2 FQNNGV. The CDR3 sequence is 16 residues long. This chain's CDR3 is CASSLGAGLIRETQYF. The CDR3 DNA sequence: TGTGCCAGCAGCTTAGGGGCAGGGTTGATCCGAGAGACCCAGTACTTC.

The chain links TRBV7-9 to TRBJ1-2; maybe TRBD1 (5 bases). The V gene lost 5 bases and the J gene lost 8 bases, with 12 bases spanning the gap. The CDR3 loop spans 12 amino acids. Germline CDR1 SEHNR, CDR2 FQNEAQ (reference sequence). CDR3 sequence: CASSTGQGGYTF. CDR3 sequence (DNA): TGTGCCAGCAGCACCGGACAAGGAGGCTACACCTTC.

V gene TRBV3-1 (or the pseudogene TRBV3-2) combines with J gene TRBJ1-1; 10 bases are shared with TRBD1. This CDR3 comprises 13 residues. The germline CDR1 and CDR2 sequences are LGHDT and YNNKEL (reference sequence). V was pared by 6 bases and J by 4 bases, with 2 bases of the junction left unmatched. The CDR3 protein is CASSRTGGTEAFF. The CDR3 nucleotides read TGTGCCAGCAGTCGGACAGGGGGCACTGAAGCTTTCTTT.

This sequence joins TRBV4-1 and TRBJ2-1; 7 bases are shared with TRBD2. Trimming cost V 2 bases and J 7 bases; bases outside gene matches: 11. Germline CDR1 is MGHRA and CDR2 is YSYEKL. The CDR3 extends over 16 amino acids. The CDR3 nucleotides are TGCGCCAGCAGCCAAACCGGGGGGACCGCCGAGAATGAGCAGTTCTTC. Its translation: CASSQTGGTAENEQFF.

Here the CDR3 reads CASSQDANTEAFF. The CDR3 bases are TGTGCCAGCAGTCAGGATGCTAACACTGAAGCTTTCTTT. The chain couples TRBV11-2 to TRBJ1-1, with D hard to call. CDR3 size: 13 residues. The V end was cut by 6 bases, the J end by 2 bases, with 10 bases between. The germline V gene has CDR1 SGHAT and CDR2 FQNNGV.

The DNA of the CDR3 is TGCGCCAGCAGCCAAGTGTCAGCGGGGGCTAAACAAGAGACCCAGTACTTC. This gives the protein CASSQVSAGAKQETQYF. The gene calls are TRBV4-1 and TRBJ2-5, with 8 bases aligning to TRBD2. Germline CDR1 MGHRA, CDR2 YSYEKL. Trimming cost V 1 base and J 2 bases; bases outside gene matches: 9. This CDR3 is built from 17 residues.

This chain connects TRBV19 to TRBJ2-2, with TRBD1 identical over 7 bases. The germline gives CDR1 LNHDA, CDR2 SQIVND (reference sequence). CDR3 length equals 17 residues. V gave up 5 bases and J gave up 0 bases; unmatched junction bases: 9. CDR3 amino acids: CASSLPRDSANTGELFF. The CDR3 nucleotides read TGTGCCAGTAGTCTACCTCGGGACAGCGCGAACACCGGGGAGCTGTTTTTT.

The genes are TRBV9 and TRBJ1-6; TRBD1 agrees at 7 bases. J lost 0 bases, V lost 4 bases, and 7 bases had no gene match. The CDR3 has 17 residues. CDR1 is SGDLS and CDR2 is YYNGEE in the germline V gene. Written as DNA, the CDR3 is TGTGCCAGCAGCACGACAGGGCCTAGCTCCTATAATTCACCCCTCCACTTT. This encodes CASSTTGPSSYNSPLHF.

The chain employs TRBV18 and TRBJ1-1; TRBD1 might be the D (6 bases). The CDR3 is made up of 17 amino acids. V lost 1 base to trimming and J lost 0 bases, with 15 bases between them. Germline V lookup: CDR1 KGHSH, CDR2 LQKENI. CDR3 nucleotide sequence: TGTGCCAGCTCACCACGACAGGAGCTAGACATGAACACTGAAGCTTTCTTT. Its translation is CASSPRQELDMNTEAFF.

This clone was recorded only once. The chain joins TRBV7-9 to TRBJ2-2, with 8 bases that match TRBD1. Trimming at V came to 5 bases and at J to 8 bases, leaving 1 base not matched to a gene. Germline-derived CDR1 and CDR2 are SEHNR and FQNEAQ (reference sequence). The length of the CDR3 is 12 residues. CDR3 residues: CASSRTGGELFF. CDR3 DNA: TGTGCCAGCAGCCGGACAGGGGGGGAGCTGTTTTTT.

This clone occurred once. This chain links TRBV5-1 with TRBJ1-1, with TRBD1 matching over 9 bases. Germline V CDR1 and CDR2: SGHRS, YFSETQ. Germline trimming cut 5 bases from V and 3 bases from J; bases unmatched to any gene: 20. The length of the CDR3 is 19 residues. CDR3 DNA sequence: TGCGCCAGCAGTTTACGTATGCCCCGGACAGGGGAATTCGACACTGAAGCTTTCTTT. Amino acids: CASSLRMPRTGEFDTEAFF.

The chain carries TRBV4-2 and TRBJ1-3; D unclear. Trimming stripped 0 bases from V and 4 bases from J, with 10 bases between. This CDR3 spans 15 amino acids. The germline gives CDR1 LGHNA, CDR2 YNFKEQ. The CDR3 reads CASSQEGGVGNTIYF. DNA for the CDR3: TGTGCCAGCAGCCAAGAAGGCGGCGTCGGAAACACCATATATTTT.

The chain joins TRBV5-1 to TRBJ2-7; 12 bases match TRBD1. The CDR3 sequence is 16 residues long. The V gene's germline CDR1 is SGHRS and CDR2 YFSETQ. V lost 4 bases and J lost 3; bases outside the gene matches: 8. The CDR3: CASSPRWDRGHYEQYF. The CDR3 region has the DNA TGCGCCAGCAGCCCGAGGTGGGACAGGGGGCACTACGAGCAGTACTTC.